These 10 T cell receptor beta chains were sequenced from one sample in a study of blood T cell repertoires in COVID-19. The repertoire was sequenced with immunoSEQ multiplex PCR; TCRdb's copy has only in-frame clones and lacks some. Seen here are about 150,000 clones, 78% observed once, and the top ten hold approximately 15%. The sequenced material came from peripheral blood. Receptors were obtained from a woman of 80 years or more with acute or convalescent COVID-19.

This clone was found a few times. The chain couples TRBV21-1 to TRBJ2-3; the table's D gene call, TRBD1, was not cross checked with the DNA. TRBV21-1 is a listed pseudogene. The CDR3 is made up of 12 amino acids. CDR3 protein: CASSTGADTQYF. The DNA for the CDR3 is TGTGCCAGCAGCACAGGGGCAGATACGCAGTATTTT.

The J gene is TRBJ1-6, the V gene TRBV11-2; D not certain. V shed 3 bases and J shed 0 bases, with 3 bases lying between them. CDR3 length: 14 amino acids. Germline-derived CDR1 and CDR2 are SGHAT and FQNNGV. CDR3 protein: CASSLSSYNSPLHF. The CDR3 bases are TGTGCCAGCAGCTTGAGCTCCTATAATTCACCCCTCCACTTT.

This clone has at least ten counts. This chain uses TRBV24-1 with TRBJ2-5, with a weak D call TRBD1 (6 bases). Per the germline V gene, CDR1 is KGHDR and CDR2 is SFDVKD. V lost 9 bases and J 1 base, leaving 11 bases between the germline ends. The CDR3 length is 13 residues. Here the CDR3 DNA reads TGTGCCACCGGAACGGACAGCCAAGAGACCCAGTACTTC. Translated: CATGTDSQETQYF.

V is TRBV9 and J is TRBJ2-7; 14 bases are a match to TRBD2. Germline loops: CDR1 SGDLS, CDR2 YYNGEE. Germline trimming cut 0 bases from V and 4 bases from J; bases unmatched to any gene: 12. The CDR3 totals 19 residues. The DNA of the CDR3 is TGTGCCAGCAGCGTAGAGGGGACTAGCGGGAGAGGCTCTAAGTACGAGCAGTACTTC. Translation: CASSVEGTSGRGSKYEQYF. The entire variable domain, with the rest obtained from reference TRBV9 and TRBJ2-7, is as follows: DSGVTQTPKHLITATGQRVTLRCSPRSGDLSVYWYQQSLDQGLQFLIQYYNGEERAKGNILERFSAQQFPDLHSELNLSSLELGDSALYFCASSVEGTSGRGSKYEQYFGPGTRLTVT.

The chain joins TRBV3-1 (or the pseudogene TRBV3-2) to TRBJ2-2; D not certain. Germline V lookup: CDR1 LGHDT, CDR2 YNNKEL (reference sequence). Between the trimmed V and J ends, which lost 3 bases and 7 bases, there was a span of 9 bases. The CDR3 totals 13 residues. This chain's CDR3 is CASSHRQVGELFF. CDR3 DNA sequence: TGTGCCAGCAGCCACCGCCAGGTCGGGGAGCTGTTTTTT.

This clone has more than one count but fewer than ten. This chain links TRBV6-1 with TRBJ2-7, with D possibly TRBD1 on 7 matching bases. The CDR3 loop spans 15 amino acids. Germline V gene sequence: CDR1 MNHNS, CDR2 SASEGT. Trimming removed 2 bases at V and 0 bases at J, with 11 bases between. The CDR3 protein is CASSESGGRSYEQYF. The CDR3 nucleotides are TGTGCCAGCAGTGAATCAGGGGGGCGCTCCTACGAGCAGTACTTC.

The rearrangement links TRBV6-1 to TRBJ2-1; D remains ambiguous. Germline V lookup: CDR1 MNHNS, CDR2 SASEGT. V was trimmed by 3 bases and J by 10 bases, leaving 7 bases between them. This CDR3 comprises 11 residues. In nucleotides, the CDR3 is TGTGCCAGCAGTGAGTTAAAAGAGCAGTTCTTC. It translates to CASSELKEQFF.

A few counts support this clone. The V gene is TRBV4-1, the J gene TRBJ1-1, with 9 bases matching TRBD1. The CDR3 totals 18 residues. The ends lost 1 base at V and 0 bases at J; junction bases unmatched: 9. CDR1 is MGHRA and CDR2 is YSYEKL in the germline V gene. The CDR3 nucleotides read TGCGCCAGCAGCCAAGGCCGGACAGGGGATAATATGAACACTGAAGCTTTCTTT. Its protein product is CASSQGRTGDNMNTEAFF.

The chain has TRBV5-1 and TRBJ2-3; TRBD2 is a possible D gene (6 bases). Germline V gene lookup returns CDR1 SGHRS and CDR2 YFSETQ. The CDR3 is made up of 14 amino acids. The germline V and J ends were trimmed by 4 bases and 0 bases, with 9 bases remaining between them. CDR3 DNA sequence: TGCGCCAGCAGCGGGGGGAGGAGCACAGATACGCAGTATTTT. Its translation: CASSGGRSTDTQYF.

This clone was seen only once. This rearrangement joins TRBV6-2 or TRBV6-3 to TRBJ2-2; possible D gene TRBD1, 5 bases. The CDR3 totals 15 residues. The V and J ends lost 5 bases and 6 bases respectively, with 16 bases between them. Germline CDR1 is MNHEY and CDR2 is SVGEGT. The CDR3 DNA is TGTGCCAGCAGTGCCAGGGTACGTAAGGCCGGGGAGCTGTTTTTT. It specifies CASSARVRKAGELFF.